The TCR beta chain described here comes from a study of blood T cells in healthy people across ages. Trimming removed 0 bases at V and 3 bases at J, with 16 bases between. CDR3 length: 16 amino acids. The V gene's germline CDR1 is SGHRS and CDR2 YFSETQ. Every sample gave at least 5 micrograms of total RNA when it was extracted. This clonotype has a handful of counts. The antigen remains unidentified. Study results and caveats: Naive CD4+ cells and diversity were both higher in long-lived donors than in aged donors.

The second PCR ran about 6 to 12 cycles with a sample-barcoded 5' primer and J-beta primers. Each CDR3 protein is one row after TCRdb ran MiXCR on the 5' RACE reads. Found here are about 570,000 distinct CDR3 sequences, about 25% of them singletons; the top ten hold less than 20%. Sequenced: blood. This rearrangement joins TRBV5-1 to TRBJ2-7; the D gene is possibly TRBD1 (5 bases). The origin of this receptor is a woman in her 70s in good health. Written as DNA, the CDR3 is TGCGCCAGCAGCTTGGTCAGTGACAGTTTAATCTACGAGCAGTACTTC. Its translation: CASSLVSDSLIYEQYF.